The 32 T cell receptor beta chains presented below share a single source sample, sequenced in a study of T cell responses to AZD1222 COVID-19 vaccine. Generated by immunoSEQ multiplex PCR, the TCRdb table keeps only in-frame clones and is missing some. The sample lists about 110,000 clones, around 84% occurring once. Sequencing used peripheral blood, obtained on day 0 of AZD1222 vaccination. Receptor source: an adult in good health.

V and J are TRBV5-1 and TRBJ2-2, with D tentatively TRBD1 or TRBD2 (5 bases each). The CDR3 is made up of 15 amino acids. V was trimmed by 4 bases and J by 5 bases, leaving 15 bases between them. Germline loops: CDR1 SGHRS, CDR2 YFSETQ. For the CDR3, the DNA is TGCGCCAGCAGCGACAGTCCCACGGGAACCGGGGAGCTGTTTTTT. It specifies CASSDSPTGTGELFF.

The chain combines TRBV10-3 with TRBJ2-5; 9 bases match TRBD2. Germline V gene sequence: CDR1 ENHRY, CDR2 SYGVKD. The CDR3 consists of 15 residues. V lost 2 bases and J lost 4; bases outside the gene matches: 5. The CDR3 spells CAISEAGSGGETQYF. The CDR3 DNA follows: TGTGCCATCAGTGAGGCGGGTAGCGGGGGAGAGACCCAGTACTTC.

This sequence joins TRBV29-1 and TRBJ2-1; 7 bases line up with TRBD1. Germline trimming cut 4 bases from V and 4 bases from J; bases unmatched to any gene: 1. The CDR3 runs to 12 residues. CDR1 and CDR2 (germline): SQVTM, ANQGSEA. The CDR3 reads CSVGDRYNEQFF. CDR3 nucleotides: TGCAGCGTTGGGGACAGATACAATGAGCAGTTCTTC.

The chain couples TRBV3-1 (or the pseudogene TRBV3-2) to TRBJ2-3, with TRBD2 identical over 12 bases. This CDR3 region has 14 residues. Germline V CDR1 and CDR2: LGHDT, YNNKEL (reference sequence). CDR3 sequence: CATQASGGENTQYF. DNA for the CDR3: TGTGCTACGCAGGCTAGCGGGGGGGAAAATACGCAGTATTTT.

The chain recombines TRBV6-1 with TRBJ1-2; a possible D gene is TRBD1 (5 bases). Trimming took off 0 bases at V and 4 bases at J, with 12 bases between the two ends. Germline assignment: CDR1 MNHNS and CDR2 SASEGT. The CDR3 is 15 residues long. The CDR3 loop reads CASSEAAGKFYGYTF. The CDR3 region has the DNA TGTGCCAGCAGTGAAGCGGCAGGGAAGTTCTATGGCTACACCTTC.

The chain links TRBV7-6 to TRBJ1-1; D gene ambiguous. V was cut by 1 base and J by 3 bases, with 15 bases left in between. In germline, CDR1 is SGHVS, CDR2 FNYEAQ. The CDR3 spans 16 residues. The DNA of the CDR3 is TGTGCCAGCAGCTTAGGTACAGTATCGATTGACACTGAAGCTTTCTTT. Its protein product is CASSLGTVSIDTEAFF.

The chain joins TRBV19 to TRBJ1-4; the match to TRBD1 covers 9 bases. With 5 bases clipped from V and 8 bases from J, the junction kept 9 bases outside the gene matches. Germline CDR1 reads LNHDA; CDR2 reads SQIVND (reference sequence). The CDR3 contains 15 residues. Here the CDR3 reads CASSAPGTGSEKLFF. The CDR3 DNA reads TGTGCCAGTAGTGCGCCCGGGACAGGGAGCGAAAAACTGTTTTTT.

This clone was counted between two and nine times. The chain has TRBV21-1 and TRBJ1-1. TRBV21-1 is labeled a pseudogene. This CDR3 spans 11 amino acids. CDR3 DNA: TGCGGGGGAAAGGGGCCTACTGAAGCTTTCTTT. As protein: CGGKGPTEAFF.

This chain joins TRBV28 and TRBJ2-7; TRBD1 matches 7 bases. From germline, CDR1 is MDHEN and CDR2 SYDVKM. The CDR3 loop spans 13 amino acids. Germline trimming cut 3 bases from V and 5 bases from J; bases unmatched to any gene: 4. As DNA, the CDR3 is TGTGCCAGCAGTTTCACAGGGGCGAACGAGCAGTACTTC. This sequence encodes CASSFTGANEQYF.

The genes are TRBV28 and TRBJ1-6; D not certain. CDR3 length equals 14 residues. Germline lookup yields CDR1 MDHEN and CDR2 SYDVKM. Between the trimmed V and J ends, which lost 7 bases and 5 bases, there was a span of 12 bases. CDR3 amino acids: CASTLAGDNSPLHF. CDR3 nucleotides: TGTGCCAGCACCCTTGCTGGGGATAATTCACCCCTCCACTTT.

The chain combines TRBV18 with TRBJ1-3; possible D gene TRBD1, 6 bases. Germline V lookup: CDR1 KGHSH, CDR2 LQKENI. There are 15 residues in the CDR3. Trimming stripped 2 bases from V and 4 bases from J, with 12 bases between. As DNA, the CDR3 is TGTGCCAGCTCACCAGCCGGGACAAAAGGAAACACCATATATTTT. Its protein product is CASSPAGTKGNTIYF.

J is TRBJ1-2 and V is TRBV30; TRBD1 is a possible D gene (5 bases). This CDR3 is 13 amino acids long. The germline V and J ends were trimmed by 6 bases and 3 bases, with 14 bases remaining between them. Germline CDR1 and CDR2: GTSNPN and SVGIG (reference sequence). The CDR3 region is CACGEGEHYGYTF. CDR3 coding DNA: TGTGCCTGCGGGGAAGGGGAACACTATGGCTACACCTTC.

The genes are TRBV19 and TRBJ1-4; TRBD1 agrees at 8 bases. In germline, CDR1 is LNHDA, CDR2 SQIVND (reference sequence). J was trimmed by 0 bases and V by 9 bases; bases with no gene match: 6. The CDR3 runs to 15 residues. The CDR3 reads CASTQGGATNEKLFF. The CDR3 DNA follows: TGTGCCAGCACACAGGGGGGTGCAACTAATGAAAAACTGTTTTTT.

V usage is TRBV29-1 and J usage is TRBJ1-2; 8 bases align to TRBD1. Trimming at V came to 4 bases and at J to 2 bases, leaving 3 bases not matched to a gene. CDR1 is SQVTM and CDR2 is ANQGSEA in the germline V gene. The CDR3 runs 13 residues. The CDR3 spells CSVAGQGNYGYTF. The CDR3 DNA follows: TGCAGCGTTGCCGGACAGGGCAACTATGGCTACACCTTC.

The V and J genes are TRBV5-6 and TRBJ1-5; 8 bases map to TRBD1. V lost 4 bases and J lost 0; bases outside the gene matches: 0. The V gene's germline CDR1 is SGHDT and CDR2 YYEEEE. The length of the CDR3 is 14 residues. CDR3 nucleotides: TGTGCCAGCAGCGACAGGGGTAGCAATCAGCCCCAGCATTTT. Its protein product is CASSDRGSNQPQHF.

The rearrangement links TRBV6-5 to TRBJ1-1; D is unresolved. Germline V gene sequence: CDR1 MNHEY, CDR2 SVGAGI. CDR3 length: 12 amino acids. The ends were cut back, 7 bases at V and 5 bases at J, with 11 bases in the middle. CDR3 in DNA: TGTGCCAGCACCTGGGTGCTGACTGAAGCTTTCTTT. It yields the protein CASTWVLTEAFF.

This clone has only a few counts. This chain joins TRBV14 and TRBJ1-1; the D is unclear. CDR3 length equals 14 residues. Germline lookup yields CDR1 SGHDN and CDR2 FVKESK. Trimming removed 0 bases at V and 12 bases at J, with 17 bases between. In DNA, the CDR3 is TGTGCCAGCAGCCAAGAGACAAGCGGGAGGAGGCCTTTCTTT. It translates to CASSQETSGRRPFF.

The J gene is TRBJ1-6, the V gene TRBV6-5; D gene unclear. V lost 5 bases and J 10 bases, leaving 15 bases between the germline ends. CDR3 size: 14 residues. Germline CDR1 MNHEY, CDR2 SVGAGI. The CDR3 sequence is CASSHLDDGSPLHF. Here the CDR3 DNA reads TGTGCCAGCAGTCACCTGGATGATGGATCACCCCTCCACTTT.

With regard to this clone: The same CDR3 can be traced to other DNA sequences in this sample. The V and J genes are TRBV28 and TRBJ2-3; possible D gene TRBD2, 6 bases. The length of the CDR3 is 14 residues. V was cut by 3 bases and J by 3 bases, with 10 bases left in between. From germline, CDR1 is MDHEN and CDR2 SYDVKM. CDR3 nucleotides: TGTGCCAGCAGTTTTGGCGGGGCTACAGATACGCAGTATTTT. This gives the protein CASSFGGATDTQYF.

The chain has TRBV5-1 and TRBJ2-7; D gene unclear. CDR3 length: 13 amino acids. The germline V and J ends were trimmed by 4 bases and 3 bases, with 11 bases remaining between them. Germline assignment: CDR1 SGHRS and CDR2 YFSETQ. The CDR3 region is CASSPDTLYEQYF. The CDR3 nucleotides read TGCGCCAGCAGCCCCGACACCCTCTACGAGCAGTACTTC.

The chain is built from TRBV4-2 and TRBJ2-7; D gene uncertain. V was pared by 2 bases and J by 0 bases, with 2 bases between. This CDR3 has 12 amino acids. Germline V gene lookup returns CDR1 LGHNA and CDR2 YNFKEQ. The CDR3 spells CASSQPSYEQYF. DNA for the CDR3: TGTGCCAGCAGCCAACCCTCCTACGAGCAGTACTTC.

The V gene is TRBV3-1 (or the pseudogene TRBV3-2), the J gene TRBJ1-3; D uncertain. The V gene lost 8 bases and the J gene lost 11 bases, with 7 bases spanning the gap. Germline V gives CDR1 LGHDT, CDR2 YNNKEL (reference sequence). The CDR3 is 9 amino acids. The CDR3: CASVCSIYF. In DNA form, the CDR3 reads TGTGCCAGCGTATGCTCCATATATTTT.

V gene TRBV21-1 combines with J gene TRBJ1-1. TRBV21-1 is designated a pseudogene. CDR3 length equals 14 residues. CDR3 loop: CASSKKGRVVKAFF. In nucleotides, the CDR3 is TGTGCCAGCAGCAAAAAGGGGAGGGTTGTAAAAGCTTTCTTT.

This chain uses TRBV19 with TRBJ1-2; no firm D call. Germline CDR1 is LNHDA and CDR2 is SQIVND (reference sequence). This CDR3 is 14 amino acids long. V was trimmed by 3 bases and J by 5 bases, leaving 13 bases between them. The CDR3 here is CASSIPGIAYGYTF. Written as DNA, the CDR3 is TGTGCCAGTAGTATCCCCGGGATAGCGTATGGCTACACCTTC.

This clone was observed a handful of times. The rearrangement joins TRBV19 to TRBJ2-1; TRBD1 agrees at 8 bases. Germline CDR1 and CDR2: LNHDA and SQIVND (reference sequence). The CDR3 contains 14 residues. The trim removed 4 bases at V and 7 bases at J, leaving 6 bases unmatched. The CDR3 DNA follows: TGTGCCAGTAGTAGGACAGGGCTAGGGAATGAGCAGTTCTTC. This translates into CASSRTGLGNEQFF.

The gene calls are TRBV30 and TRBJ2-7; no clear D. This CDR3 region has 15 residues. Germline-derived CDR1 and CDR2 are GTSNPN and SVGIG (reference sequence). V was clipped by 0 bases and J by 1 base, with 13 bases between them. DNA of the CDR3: TGTGCCTGGAGTGTACTCGATGGCAGATCCTACGAGCAGTACTTC. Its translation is CAWSVLDGRSYEQYF. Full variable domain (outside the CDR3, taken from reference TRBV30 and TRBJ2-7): SQTIHQWPATLVQPVGSPLSLECTVEGTSNPNLYWYRQAAGRGLQLLFYSVGIGQISSEVPQNLSASRPQDRQFILSSKKLLLSDSGFYLCAWSVLDGRSYEQYFGPGTRLTVT.

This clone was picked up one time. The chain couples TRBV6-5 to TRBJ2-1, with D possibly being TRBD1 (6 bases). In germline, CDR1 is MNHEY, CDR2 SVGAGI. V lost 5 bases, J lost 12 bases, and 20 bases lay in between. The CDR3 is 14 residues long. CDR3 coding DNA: TGTGCCAGCAGTCTCGGGACACTTAGTTACGGGCAGTTCTTC. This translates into CASSLGTLSYGQFF.

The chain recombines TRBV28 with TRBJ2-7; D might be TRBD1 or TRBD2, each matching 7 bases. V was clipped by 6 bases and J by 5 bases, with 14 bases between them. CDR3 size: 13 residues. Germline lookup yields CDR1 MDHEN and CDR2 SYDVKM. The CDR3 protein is CASRLTGRDEQYF. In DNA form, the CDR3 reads TGTGCCAGCAGACTGACAGGGAGGGACGAGCAGTACTTC.

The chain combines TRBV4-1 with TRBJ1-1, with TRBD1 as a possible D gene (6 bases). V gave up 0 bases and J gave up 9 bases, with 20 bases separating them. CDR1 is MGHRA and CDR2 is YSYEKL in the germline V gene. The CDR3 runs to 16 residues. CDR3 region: CASSQEGRGGKFKAFF. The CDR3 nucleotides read TGCGCCAGCAGCCAAGAGGGGAGAGGGGGTAAGTTTAAAGCTTTCTTT.

The CDR3 sequence is CASSEPGFYGYTF. CDR3 bases: TGTGCCAGCAGCGAACCAGGGTTCTATGGCTACACCTTC. The V and J genes are TRBV9 and TRBJ1-2, with D tentatively TRBD1 (5 bases). The germline V gene encodes CDR1 SGDLS and CDR2 YYNGEE. Trimming took off 3 bases at V and 4 bases at J, with 10 bases between the two ends. This CDR3 comprises 13 residues.

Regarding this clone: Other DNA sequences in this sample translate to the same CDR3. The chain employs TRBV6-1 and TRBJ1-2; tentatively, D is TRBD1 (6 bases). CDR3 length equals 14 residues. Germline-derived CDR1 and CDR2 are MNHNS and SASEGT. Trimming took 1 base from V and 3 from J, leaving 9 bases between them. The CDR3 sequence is CASSEDREDYGYTF. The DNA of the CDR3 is TGTGCCAGCAGTGAAGACAGGGAAGACTATGGCTACACCTTC.

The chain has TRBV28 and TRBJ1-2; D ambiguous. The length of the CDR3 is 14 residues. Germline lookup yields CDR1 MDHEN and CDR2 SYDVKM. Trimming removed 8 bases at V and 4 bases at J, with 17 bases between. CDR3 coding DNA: TGTGCCAGCCTTTCCCGCCCCGGGGTCTATGGCTACACCTTC. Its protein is CASLSRPGVYGYTF.